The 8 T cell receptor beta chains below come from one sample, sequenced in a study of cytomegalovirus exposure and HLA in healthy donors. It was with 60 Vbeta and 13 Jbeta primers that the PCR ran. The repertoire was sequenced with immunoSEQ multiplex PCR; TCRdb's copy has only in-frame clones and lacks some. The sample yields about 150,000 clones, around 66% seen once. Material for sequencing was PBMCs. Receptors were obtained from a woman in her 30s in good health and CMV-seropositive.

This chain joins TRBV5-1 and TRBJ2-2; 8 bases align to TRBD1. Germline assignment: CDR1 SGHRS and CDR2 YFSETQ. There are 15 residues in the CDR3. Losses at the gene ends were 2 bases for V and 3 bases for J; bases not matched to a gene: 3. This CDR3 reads CASSFQGADTGELFF. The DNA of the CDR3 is TGCGCCAGCAGCTTTCAGGGGGCGGACACCGGGGAGCTGTTTTTT. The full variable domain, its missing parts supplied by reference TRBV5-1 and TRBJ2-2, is KAGVTQTPRYLIKTRGQQVTLSCSPISGHRSVSWYQQTPGQGLQFLFEYFSETQRNKGNFPGRFSGRQFSNSRSEMNVSTLELGDSALYLCASSFQGADTGELFFGEGSRLTVL.

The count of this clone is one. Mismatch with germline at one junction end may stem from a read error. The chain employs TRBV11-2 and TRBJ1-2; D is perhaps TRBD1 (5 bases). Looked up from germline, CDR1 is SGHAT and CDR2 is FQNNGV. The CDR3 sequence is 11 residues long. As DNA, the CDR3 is TGTGCCAGCAGCTCCCATCTAGGGGAAGTATTC. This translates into CASSSHLGEVF.

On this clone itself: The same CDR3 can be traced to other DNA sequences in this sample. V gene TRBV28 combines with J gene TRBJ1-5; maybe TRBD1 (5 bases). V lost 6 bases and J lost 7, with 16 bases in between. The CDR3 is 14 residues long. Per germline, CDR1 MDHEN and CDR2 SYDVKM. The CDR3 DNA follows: TGTGCCAGCAGCCCGGCGGCAGGGAGGCAGCCCCAGCATTTT. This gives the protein CASSPAAGRQPQHF.

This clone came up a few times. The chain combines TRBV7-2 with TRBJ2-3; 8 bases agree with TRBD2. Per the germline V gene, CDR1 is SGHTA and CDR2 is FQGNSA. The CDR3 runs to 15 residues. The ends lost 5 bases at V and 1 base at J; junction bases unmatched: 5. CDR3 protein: CASSLGREGTDTQYF. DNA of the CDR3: TGTGCCAGCAGCCTCGGGAGGGAGGGCACAGATACGCAGTATTTT.

The DNA for the CDR3 is TGTGCCAGCAGTGAATCGCGGGAGGGCCATGAGCAGTTCTTC. It encodes CASSESREGHEQFF. The chain couples TRBV2 to TRBJ2-1; 9 bases match TRBD2. The germline gives CDR1 SNHLY, CDR2 FYNNEI. The CDR3 totals 14 residues. V was pared by 2 bases and J by 8 bases, with 4 bases of the junction left unmatched. Drawing the rest from reference TRBV2 and TRBJ2-1, the complete variable domain is EPEVTQTPSHQVTQMGQEVILRCVPISNHLYFYWYRQILGQKVEFLVSFYNNEISEKSEIFDDQFSVERPDGSNFTLKIRSTKLEDSAMYFCASSESREGHEQFFGPGTRLTVL.

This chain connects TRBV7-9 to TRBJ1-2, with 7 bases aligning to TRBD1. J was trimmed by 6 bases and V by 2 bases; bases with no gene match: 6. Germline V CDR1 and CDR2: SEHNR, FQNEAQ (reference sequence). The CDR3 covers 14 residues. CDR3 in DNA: TGTGCCAGCAGCTTACCAGGACAGGCTGATGGCTACACCTTC. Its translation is CASSLPGQADGYTF.

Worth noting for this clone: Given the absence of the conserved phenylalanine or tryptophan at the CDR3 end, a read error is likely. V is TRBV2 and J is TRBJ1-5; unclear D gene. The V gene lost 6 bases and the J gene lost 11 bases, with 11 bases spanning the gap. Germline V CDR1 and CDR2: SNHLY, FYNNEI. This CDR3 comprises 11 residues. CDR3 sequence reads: CASRQAAAQHV. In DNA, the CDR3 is TGTGCCAGCAGGCAAGCCGCGGCCCAGCATGTT.

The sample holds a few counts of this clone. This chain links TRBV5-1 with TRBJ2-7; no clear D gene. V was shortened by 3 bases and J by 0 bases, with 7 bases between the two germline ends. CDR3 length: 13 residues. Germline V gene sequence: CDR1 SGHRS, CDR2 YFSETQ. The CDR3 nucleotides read TGCGCCAGCAGCTCCTCGAGCTCCTACGAGCAGTACTTC. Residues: CASSSSSSYEQYF.